The source of this T cell receptor (beta chain) is a study of T-cell reconstitution after alpha-beta-depleted transplantation in children. Trimming took off 3 bases at V and 9 bases at J, with 18 bases between the two ends. The CDR3 spans 14 residues. The germline V gene has CDR1 SEHNR and CDR2 FQNEAQ (reference sequence). The TCRbeta library incorporated unique molecular identifiers. One entry per CDR3 protein, called by TCRdb with MiXCR from the PCR reads. The top ten clones hold roughly 3.3% of a sample with 450,000 to 600,000 distinct CDR3 sequences, around 18% of them seen once. The specimen was PBMCs from the stem cell graft donor, collected from the stem cell graft. The genes are TRBV7-9 and TRBJ2-7, with D possibly matching TRBD2 (6 bases). This TCR was recovered from a human donor who donated a stem cell graft to a child with acute lymphoblastic leukemia. CDR3 region: CASSFGTEVQGQYF. The DNA for the CDR3 is TGTGCCAGCAGCTTTGGGACTGAAGTTCAGGGGCAGTACTTC.